This TCR beta chain is drawn from a study of OX40 agonist ivuxolimab in advanced cancers. Clones were read by immunoSEQ multiplex PCR, and TCRdb kept only the in-frame ones, dropping some. The table has around 60,000 clones, roughly 90% seen once. Germline assignment: CDR1 WNHNN and CDR2 SYGVQD (reference sequence). V was clipped by 3 bases and J by 11 bases, with 13 bases between them. This CDR3 comprises 13 residues. The sequenced sample was CD4+ or CD8+ T cells sorted from blood, obtained in a trial of the OX40 agonist ivuxolimab. The TCR was taken from an adult with an advanced solid tumor such as melanoma, head and neck, liver or kidney cancer. The gene calls are TRBV10-1 and TRBJ2-2, with D hard to call. The CDR3: CASSDQGRQELFF. In DNA, the CDR3 is TGCGCCAGCAGTGACCAAGGACGTCAAGAGCTGTTTTTT.